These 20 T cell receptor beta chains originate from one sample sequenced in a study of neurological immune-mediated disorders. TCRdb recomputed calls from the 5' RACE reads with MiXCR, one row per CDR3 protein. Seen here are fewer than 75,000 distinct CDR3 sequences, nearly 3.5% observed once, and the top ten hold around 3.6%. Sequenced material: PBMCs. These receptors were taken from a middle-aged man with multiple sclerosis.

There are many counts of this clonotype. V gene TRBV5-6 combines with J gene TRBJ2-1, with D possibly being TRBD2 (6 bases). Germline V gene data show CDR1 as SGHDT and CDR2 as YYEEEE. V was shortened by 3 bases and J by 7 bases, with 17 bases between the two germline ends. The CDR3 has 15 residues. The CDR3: CASSWGLGVGNEQFF. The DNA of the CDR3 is TGTGCCAGCAGCTGGGGACTGGGGGTTGGGAATGAGCAGTTCTTC.

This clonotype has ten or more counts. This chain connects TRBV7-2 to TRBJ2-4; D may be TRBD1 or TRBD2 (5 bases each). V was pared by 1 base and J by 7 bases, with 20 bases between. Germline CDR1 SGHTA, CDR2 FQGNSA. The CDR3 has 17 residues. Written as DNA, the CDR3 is TGTGCCAGCAGCTTAGATGATTGGGACCCTCGAGGGAACATTCAGTACTTC. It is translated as CASSLDDWDPRGNIQYF. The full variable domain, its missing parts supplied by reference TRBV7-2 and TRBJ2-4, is GAGVSQSPSNKVTEKGKDVELRCDPISGHTALYWYRQSLGQGLEFLIYFQGNSAPDKSGLPSDRFSAERTGGSVSTLTIQRTQQEDSAVYLCASSLDDWDPRGNIQYFGAGTRLSVL.

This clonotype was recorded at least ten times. The CDR3 is CSASRQGRRQPQHF. CDR3 sequence (DNA): TGCAGTGCTTCCCGACAGGGTAGAAGGCAGCCCCAGCATTTT. The chain combines TRBV20-1 with TRBJ1-5; TRBD1 matches 7 bases. The CDR3 is 14 amino acids. Germline loops: CDR1 DFQATT, CDR2 SNEGSKA (reference sequence). Trimming at V came to 5 bases and at J to 7 bases, leaving 11 bases not matched to a gene.

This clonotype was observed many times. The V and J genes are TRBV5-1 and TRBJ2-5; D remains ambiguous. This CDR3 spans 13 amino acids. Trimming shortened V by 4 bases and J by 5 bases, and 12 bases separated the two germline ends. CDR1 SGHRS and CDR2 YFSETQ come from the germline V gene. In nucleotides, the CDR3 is TGCGCCAGCAGCGCCACCCTAAGGGAGACCCAGTACTTC. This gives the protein CASSATLRETQYF.

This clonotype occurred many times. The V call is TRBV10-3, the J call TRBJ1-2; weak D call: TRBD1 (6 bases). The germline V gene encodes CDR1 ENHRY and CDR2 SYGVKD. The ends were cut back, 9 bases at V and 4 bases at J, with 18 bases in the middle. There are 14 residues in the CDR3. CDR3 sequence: CAICREQDSYGYTF. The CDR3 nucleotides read TGTGCCATTTGCCGCGAACAGGACAGCTATGGCTACACCTTC.

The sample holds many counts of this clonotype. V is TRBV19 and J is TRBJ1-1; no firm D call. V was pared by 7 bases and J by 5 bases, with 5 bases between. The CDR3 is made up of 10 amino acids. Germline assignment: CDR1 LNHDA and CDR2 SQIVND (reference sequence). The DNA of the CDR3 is TGTGCCAGTACCGGGACTGAAGCTTTCTTT. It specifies CASTGTEAFF.

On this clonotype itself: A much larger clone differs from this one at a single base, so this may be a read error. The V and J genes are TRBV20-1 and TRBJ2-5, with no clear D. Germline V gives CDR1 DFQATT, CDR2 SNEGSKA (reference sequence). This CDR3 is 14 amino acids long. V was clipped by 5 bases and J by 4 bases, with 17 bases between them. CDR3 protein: CSADPWNAAETQYF. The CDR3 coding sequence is TGCAGTGCTGACCCGTGGAATGCGGCAGAGACCCAGTACTTC.

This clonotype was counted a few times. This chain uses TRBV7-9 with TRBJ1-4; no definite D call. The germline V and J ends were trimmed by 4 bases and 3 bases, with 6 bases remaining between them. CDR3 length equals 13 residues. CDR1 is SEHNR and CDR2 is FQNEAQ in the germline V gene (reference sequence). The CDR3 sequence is CASSSQANEKLFF. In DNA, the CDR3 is TGTGCCAGCAGCTCCCAGGCTAATGAAAAACTGTTTTTT. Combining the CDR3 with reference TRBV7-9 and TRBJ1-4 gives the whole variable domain DTGVSQNPRHKITKRGQNVTFRCDPISEHNRLYWYRQTLGQGPEFLTYFQNEAQLEKSRLLSDRFSAERPKGSFSTLEIQRTEQGDSAMYLCASSSQANEKLFFGSGTQLSVL.

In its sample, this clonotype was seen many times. This CDR3 reads CASSLRTSVTDTQYF. The CDR3 DNA reads as TGCGCCAGCAGCTTGAGGACTAGCGTAACAGATACGCAGTATTTT. The chain carries TRBV5-1 and TRBJ2-3, with TRBD2 identical over 9 bases. CDR1 and CDR2 (germline): SGHRS, YFSETQ. CDR3 length: 15 residues. Trimming cost V 1 base and J 3 bases; bases outside gene matches: 3.

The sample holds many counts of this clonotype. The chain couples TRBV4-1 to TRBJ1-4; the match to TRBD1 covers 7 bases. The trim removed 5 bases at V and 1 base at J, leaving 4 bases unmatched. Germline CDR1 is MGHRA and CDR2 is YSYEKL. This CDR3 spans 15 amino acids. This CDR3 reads CASSDQGGTNEKLFF. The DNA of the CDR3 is TGCGCCAGCAGCGACCAGGGGGGAACTAATGAAAAACTGTTTTTT.

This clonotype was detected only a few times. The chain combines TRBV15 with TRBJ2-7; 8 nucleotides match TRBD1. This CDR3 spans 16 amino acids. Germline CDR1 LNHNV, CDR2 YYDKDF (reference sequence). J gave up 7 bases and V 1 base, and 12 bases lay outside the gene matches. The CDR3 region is CATSRGDRDRIKEQYF. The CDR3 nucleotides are TGTGCCACCAGCAGAGGGGATCGGGACAGGATCAAAGAGCAGTACTTC.

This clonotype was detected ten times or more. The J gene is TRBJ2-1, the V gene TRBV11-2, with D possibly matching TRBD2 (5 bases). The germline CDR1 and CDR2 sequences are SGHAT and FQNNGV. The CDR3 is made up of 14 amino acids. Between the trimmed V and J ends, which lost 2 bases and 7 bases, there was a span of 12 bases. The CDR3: CASSLRLAGNEQFF. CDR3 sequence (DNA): TGTGCCAGCAGCTTACGCCTAGCTGGGAATGAGCAGTTCTTC.

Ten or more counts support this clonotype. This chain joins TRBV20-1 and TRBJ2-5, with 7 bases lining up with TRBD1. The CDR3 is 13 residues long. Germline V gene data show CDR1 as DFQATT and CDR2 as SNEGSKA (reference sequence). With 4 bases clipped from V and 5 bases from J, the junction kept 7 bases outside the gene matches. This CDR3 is CSANRGLGETQYF. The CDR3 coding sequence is TGCAGTGCTAACAGGGGTCTTGGGGAGACCCAGTACTTC.

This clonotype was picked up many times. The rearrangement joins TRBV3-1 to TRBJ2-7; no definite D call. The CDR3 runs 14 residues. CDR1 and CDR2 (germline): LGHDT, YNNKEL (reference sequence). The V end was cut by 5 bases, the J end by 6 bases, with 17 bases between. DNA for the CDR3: TGTGCCAGCAGCAGGCGCCATCCCCCAATCGAGCAGTACTTC. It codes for CASSRRHPPIEQYF.

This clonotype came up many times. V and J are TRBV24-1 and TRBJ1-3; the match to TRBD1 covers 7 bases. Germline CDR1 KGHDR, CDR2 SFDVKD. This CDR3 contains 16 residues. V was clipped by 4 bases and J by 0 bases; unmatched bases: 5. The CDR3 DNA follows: TGTGCCACCAGTGACCCTGACAGGGACTCTGGAAACACCATATATTTT. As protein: CATSDPDRDSGNTIYF.

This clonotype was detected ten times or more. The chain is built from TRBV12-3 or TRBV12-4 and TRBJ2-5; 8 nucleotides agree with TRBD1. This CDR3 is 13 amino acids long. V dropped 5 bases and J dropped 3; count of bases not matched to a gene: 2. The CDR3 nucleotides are TGTGCCAGCAGTCGGACAGGGAAAGAGACCCAGTACTTC. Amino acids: CASSRTGKETQYF.

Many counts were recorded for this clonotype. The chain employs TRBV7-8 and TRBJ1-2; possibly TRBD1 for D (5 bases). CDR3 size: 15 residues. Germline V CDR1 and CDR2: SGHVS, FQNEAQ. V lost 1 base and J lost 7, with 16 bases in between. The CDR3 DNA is TGTGCCAGCAGCTTAGATGAGGGGCGGAAGGCTGGCTACACCTTC. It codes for CASSLDEGRKAGYTF.

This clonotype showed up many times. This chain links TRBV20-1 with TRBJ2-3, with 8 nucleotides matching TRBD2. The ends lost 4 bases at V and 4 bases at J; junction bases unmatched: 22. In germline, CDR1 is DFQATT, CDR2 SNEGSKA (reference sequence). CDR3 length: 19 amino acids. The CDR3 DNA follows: TGCAGTGCTACCCCCCCGGGGGGTTTTGAAGCGGGGGTGGCAGATACGCAGTATTTT. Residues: CSATPPGGFEAGVADTQYF.

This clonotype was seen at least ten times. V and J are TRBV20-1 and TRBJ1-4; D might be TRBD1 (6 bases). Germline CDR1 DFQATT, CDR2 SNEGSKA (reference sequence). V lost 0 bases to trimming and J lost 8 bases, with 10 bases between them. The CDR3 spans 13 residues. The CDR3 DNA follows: TGCAGTGCTAGAGAGGGGGCGCAGGAAAAACTGTTTTTT. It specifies CSAREGAQEKLFF.

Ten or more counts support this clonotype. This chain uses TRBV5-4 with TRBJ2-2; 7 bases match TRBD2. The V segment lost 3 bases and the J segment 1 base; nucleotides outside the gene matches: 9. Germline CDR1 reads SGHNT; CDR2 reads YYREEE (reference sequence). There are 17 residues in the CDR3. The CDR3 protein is CASSSPTGGWNTGELFF. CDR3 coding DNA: TGTGCCAGCAGCTCCCCGACGGGGGGTTGGAACACCGGGGAGCTGTTTTTT.